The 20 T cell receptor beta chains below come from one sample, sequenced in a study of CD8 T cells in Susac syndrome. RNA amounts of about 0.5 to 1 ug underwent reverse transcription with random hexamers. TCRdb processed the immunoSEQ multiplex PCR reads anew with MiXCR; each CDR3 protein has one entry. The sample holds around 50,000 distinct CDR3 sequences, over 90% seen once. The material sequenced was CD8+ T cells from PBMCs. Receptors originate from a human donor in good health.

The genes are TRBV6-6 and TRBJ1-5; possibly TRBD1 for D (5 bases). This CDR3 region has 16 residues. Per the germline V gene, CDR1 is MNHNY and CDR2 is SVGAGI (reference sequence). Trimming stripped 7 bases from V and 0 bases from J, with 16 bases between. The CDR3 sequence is CASKSRDWYSNQPQHF. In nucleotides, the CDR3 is TGTGCCAGCAAATCCCGGGACTGGTATAGCAATCAGCCCCAGCATTTT.

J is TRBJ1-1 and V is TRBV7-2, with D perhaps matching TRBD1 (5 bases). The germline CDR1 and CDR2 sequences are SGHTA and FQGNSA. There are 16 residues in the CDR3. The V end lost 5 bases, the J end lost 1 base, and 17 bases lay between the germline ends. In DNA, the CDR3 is TGTGCCAGCAGCGCTACACAGGTCTCAAGGAACACTGAAGCTTTCTTT. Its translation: CASSATQVSRNTEAFF.

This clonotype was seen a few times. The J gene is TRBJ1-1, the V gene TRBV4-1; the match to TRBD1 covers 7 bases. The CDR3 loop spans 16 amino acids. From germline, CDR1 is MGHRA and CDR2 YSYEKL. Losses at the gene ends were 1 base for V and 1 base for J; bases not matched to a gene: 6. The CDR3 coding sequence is TGCGCCAGCAGCCAAGGTTTAGGGGGCAAGAACACTGAAGCTTTCTTT. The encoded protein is CASSQGLGGKNTEAFF.

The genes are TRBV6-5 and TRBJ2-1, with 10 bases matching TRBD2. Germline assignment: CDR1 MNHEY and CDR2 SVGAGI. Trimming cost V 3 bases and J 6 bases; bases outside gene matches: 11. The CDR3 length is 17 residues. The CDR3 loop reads CASSYAPQREGLNEQFF. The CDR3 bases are TGTGCCAGCAGTTATGCCCCCCAGCGGGAGGGCCTCAATGAGCAGTTCTTC.

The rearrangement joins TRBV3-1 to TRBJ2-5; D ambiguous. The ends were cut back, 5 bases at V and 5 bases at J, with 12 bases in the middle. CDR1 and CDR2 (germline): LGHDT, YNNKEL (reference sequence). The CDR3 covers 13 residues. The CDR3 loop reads CASSVVRPETQYF. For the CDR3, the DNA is TGTGCCAGCAGCGTGGTCCGTCCTGAGACCCAGTACTTC.

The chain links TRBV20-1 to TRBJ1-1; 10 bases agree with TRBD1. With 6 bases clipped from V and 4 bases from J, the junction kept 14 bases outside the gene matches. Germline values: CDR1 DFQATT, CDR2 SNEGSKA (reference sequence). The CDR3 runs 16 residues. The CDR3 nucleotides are TGCAGTGCCCGTTACCGGGGACAGGGGAGTAGCACTGAAGCTTTCTTT. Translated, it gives CSARYRGQGSSTEAFF.

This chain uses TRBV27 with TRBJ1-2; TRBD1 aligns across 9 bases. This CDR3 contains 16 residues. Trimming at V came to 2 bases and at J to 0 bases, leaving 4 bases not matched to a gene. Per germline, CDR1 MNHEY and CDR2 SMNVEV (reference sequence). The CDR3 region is CASSLIGTGTNYGYTF. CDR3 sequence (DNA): TGTGCCAGCAGTTTAATTGGGACAGGGACTAACTATGGCTACACCTTC.

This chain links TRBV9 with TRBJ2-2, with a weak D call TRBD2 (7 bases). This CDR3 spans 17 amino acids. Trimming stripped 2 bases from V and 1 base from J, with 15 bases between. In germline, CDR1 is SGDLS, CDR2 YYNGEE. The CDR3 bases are TGTGCCAGCAGCGTCTCATCGAGGGGGGGGAACACCGGGGAGCTGTTTTTT. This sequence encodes CASSVSSRGGNTGELFF.

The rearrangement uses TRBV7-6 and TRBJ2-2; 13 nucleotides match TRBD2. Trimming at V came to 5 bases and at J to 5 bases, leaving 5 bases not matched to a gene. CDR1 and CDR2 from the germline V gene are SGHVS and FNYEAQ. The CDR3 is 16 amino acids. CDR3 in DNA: TGTGCCAGCAGCGAAAGACTAGCGGGAGGAACCGGGGAGCTGTTTTTT. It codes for CASSERLAGGTGELFF.

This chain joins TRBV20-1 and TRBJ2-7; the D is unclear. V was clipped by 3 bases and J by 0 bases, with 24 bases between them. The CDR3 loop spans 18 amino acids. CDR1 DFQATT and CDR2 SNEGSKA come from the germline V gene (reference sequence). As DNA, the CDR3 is TGCAGTGCTAGCCTCCTAGTCGTTATTGCGACGATCTCCTACGAGCAGTACTTC. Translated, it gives CSASLLVVIATISYEQYF.

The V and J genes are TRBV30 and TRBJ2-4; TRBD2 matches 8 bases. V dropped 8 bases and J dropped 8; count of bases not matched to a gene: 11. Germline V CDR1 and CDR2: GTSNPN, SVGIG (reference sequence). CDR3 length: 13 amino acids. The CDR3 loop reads CAASGGVTDIQYF. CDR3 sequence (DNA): TGTGCCGCCTCGGGGGGGGTAACGGACATTCAGTACTTC.

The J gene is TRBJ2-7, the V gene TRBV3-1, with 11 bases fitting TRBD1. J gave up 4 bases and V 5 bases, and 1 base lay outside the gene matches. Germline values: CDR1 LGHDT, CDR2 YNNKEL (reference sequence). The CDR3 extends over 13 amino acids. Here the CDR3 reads CASSGTGGYEQYF. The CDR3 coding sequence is TGTGCCAGCAGCGGGACAGGGGGATACGAGCAGTACTTC.

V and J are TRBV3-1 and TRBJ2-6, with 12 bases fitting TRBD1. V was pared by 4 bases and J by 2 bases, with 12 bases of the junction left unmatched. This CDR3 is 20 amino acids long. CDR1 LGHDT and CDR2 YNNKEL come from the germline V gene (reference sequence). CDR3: CASSPNPHRDRGPGANVLTF. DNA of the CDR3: TGTGCCAGCAGCCCCAATCCCCACCGGGACAGGGGGCCTGGGGCCAACGTCCTGACTTTC.

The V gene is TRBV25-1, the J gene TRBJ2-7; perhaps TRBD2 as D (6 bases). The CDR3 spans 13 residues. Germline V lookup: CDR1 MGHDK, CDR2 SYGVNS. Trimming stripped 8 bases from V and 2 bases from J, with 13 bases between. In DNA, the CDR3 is TGTGCCAGCTCACATGGAGGGACCTACGAGCAGTACTTC. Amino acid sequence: CASSHGGTYEQYF.

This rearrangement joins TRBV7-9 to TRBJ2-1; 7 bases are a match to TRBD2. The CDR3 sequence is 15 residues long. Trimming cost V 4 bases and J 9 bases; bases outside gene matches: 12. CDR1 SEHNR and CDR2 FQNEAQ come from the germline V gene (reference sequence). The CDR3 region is CASSSGEGKFGEQFF. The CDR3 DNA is TGTGCCAGCAGCTCCGGGGAGGGGAAGTTTGGTGAGCAGTTCTTC. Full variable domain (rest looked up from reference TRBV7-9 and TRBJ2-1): DTGVSQNPRHKITKRGQNVTFRCDPISEHNRLYWYRQTLGQGPEFLTYFQNEAQLEKSRLLSDRFSAERPKGSFSTLEIQRTEQGDSAMYLCASSSGEGKFGEQFFGPGTRLTVL.

The CDR3: CSVEPPLGEGISYNEQFF. The CDR3 DNA reads as TGCAGCGTTGAACCGCCCCTCGGTGAAGGGATCTCCTACAATGAGCAGTTCTTC. V is TRBV29-1 and J is TRBJ2-1, with D unresolved. The CDR3 is 18 amino acids. Germline CDR1 reads SQVTM; CDR2 reads ANQGSEA. V shed 2 bases and J shed 0 bases, with 20 bases lying between them.

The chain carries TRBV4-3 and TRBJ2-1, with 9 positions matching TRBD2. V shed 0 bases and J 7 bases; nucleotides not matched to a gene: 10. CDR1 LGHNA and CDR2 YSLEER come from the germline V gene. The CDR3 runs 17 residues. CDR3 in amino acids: CASSQDRDSGSGNEQFF. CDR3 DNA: TGCGCCAGCAGCCAAGATCGGGATAGCGGGAGTGGGAATGAGCAGTTCTTC.

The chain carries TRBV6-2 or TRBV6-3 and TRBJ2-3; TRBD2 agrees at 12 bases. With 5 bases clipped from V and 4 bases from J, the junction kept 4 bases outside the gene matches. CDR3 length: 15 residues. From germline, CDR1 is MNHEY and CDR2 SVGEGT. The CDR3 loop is CASSQLAGGPDTQYF. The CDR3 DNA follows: TGTGCCAGCAGTCAGCTAGCGGGAGGGCCAGATACGCAGTATTTT.

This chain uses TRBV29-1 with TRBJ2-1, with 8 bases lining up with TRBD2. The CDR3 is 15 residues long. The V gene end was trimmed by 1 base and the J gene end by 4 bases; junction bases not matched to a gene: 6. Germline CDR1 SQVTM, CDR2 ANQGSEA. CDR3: CSVEGSSGTYNEQFF. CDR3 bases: TGCAGCGTTGAAGGCAGTAGCGGGACGTACAATGAGCAGTTCTTC.

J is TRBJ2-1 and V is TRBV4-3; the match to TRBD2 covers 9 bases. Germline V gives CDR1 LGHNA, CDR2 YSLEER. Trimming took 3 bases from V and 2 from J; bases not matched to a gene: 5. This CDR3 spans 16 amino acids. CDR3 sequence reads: CASSHLTSGAYNEQFF. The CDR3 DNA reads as TGCGCCAGCAGCCACTTGACTAGCGGTGCCTACAATGAGCAGTTCTTC.